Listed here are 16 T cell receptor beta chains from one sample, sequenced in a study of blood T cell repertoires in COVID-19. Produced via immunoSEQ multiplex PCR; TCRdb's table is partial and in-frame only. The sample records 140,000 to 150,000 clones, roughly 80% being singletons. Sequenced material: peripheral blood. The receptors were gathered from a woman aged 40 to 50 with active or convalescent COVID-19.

In nucleotides, the CDR3 is TGTGCCAGCGGGCAGGGGGTCTACAATGAGCAGTTCTTC. Residues: CASGQGVYNEQFF. This chain uses TRBV2 with TRBJ2-1, with 7 bases aligning to TRBD1. J gave up 3 bases and V 8 bases, and 4 bases lay outside the gene matches. CDR1 and CDR2 (germline): SNHLY, FYNNEI. The CDR3 is made up of 13 amino acids.

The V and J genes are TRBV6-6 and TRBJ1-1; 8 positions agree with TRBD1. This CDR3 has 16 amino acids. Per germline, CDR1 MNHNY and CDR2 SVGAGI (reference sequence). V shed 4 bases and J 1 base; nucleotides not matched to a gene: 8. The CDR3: CASSSPTGAGNTEAFF. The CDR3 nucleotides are TGTGCCAGCAGTTCCCCGACAGGGGCGGGGAACACTGAAGCTTTCTTT.

CDR3 amino acids: CASSLMGQGAQDTQYF. In DNA, the CDR3 is TGCGCCAGCAGCTTGATGGGACAGGGGGCCCAAGATACGCAGTATTTT. The rearrangement joins TRBV5-1 to TRBJ2-3; 12 nucleotides line up with TRBD1. V shed 1 base and J 5 bases; nucleotides not matched to a gene: 5. Germline V gene lookup returns CDR1 SGHRS and CDR2 YFSETQ. This CDR3 is built from 16 residues. The entire variable domain, with the rest obtained from reference TRBV5-1 and TRBJ2-3, is as follows: KAGVTQTPRYLIKTRGQQVTLSCSPISGHRSVSWYQQTPGQGLQFLFEYFSETQRNKGNFPGRFSGRQFSNSRSEMNVSTLELGDSALYLCASSLMGQGAQDTQYFGPGTRLTVL.

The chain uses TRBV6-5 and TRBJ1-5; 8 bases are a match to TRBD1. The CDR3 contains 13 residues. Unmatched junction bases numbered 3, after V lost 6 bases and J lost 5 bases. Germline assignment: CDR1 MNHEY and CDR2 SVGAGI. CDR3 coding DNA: TGTGCCAGCAGGGACAGGGAATATCAGCCCCAGCATTTT. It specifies CASRDREYQPQHF.

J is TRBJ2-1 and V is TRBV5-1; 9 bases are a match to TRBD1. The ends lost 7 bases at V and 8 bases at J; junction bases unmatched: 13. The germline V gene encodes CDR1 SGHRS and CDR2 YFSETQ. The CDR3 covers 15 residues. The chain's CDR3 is CASYFNRQGGDEQFF. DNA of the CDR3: TGCGCCAGCTACTTTAACAGACAGGGGGGAGATGAGCAGTTCTTC.

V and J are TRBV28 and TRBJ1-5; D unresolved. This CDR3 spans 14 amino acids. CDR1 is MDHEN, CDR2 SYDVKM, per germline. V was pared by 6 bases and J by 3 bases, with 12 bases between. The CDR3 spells CASSLTRYNQPQHF. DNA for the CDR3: TGTGCCAGCAGCTTAACGAGGTACAATCAGCCCCAGCATTTT.

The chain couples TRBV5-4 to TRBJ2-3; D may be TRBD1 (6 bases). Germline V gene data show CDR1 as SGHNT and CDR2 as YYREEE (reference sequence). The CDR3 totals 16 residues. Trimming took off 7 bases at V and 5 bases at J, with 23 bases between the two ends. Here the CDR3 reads CASGPPAGAIIDTQYF. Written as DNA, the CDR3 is TGTGCCAGCGGACCTCCCGCAGGGGCAATCATAGATACGCAGTATTTT.

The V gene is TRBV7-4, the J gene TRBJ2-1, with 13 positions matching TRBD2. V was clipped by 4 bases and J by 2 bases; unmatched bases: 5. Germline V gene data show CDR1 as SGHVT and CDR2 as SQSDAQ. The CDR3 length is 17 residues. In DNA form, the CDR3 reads TGTGCCAGCAGCTCAGGACTAGCGGGGGTCCCCTACAATGAGCAGTTCTTC. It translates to CASSSGLAGVPYNEQFF. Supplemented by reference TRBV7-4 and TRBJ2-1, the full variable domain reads GAGVSQSPRYKVAKRGRDVALRCDSISGHVTLYWYRQTLGQGSEVLTYSQSDAQRDKSGRPSGRFSAERPERSVSTLKIQRTEQGDSAVYLCASSSGLAGVPYNEQFFGPGTRLTVL.

CDR3 coding DNA: TGTGCCAGCTCACCACCGTCACAGGGTGTCGAAAATGAGCAGTTCTTC. Its protein is CASSPPSQGVENEQFF. The J gene is TRBJ2-1, the V gene TRBV18; tentatively, D is TRBD1 (6 bases). Deletions cut 0 bases from V and 7 bases from J, with 16 bases between. CDR3 length: 16 amino acids. The germline V gene has CDR1 KGHSH and CDR2 LQKENI.

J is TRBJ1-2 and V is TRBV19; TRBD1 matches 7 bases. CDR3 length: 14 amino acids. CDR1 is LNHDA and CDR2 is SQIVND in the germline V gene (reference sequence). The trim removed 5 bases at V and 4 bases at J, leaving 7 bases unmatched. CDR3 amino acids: CASSPTGISYGYTF. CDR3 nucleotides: TGTGCCAGTAGTCCGACAGGGATCAGCTATGGCTACACCTTC. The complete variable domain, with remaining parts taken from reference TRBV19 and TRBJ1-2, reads DGGITQSPKYLFRKEGQNVTLSCEQNLNHDAMYWYRQDPGQGLRLIYYSQIVNDFQKGDIAEGYSVSREKKESFPLTVTSAQKNPTAFYLCASSPTGISYGYTFGSGTRLTVV.

This CDR3 is CASSSTGRPFVSRNTIYF. The CDR3 nucleotides are TGTGCCAGCAGTTCCACAGGGCGGCCGTTCGTATCGAGAAACACCATATATTTT. This rearrangement joins TRBV28 to TRBJ1-3; tentatively, D is TRBD1 (6 bases). Trimming cost V 4 bases and J 5 bases, with 24 bases left between them. Germline CDR1 and CDR2: MDHEN and SYDVKM. The CDR3 length is 18 residues.

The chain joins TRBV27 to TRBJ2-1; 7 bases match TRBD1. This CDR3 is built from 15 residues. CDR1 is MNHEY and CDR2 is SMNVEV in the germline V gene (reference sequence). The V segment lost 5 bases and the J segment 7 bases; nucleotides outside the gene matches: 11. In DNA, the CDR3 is TGTGCCAGCAGTCCCTATCGAGACAGGGTGAATGAGCAGTTCTTC. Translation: CASSPYRDRVNEQFF.

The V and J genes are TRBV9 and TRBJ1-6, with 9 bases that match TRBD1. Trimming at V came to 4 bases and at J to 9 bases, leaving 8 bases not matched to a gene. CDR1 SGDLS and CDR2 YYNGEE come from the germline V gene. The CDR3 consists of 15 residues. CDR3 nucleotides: TGTGCCAGCAGCACCCAAGGACAGGGGTCTTCACCCCTCCACTTT. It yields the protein CASSTQGQGSSPLHF.

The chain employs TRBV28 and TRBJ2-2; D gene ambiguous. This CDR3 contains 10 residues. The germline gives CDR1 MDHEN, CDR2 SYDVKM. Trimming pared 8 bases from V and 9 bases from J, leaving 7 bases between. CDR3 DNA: TGTGCCAGCCGGAGACGGGAGCTGTTTTTT. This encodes CASRRRELFF.

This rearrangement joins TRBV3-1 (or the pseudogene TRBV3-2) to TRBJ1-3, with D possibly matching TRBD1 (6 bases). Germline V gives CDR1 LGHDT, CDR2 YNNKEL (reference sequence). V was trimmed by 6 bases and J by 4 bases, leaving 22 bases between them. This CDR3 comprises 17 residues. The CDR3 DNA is TGTGCCAGCAGGCATCCGCGCGATGGGGACATCGGAAACACCATATATTTT. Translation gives CASRHPRDGDIGNTIYF.

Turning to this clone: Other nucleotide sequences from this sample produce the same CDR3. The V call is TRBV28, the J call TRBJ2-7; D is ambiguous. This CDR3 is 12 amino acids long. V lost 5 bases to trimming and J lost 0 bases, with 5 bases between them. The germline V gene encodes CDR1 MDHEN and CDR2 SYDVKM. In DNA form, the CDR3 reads TGTGCCAGCAGTCTAGGCTCCTACGAGCAGTACTTC. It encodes CASSLGSYEQYF.